The 9 T cell receptor beta chains reported below all come from one sample, sequenced in a study of T cell responses to AZD1222 COVID-19 vaccine. The repertoire was sequenced with immunoSEQ multiplex PCR; TCRdb's copy has only in-frame clones and lacks some. The sample yields 130,000 to 150,000 clones, 93% seen once. Sequencing used peripheral blood, obtained on day 0 of AZD1222 vaccination. These receptor sequences come from an adult in good health.

The J gene is TRBJ1-2, the V gene TRBV6-6; 7 nucleotides line up with TRBD1. The J segment lost 4 bases and the V segment lost 4 bases, leaving 3 bases of the junction unmatched. Germline-derived CDR1 and CDR2 are MNHNY and SVGAGI (reference sequence). The CDR3 spans 13 residues. The CDR3, as DNA: TGTGCCAGCAGTTCAGGGGGGGGCTATGGCTACACCTTC. Protein: CASSSGGGYGYTF.

This chain's CDR3 is CASSLTGLEAFF. CDR3 nucleotide sequence: TGTGCCAGCAGCTTGACAGGCCTTGAAGCTTTCTTT. The rearrangement uses TRBV5-8 and TRBJ1-1, with TRBD1 as a possible D gene (5 bases). This CDR3 region has 12 residues. The germline gives CDR1 SGHTS, CDR2 YDEGEE. V was pared by 1 base and J by 7 bases, with 8 bases between.

V gene TRBV5-1 combines with J gene TRBJ1-1; D unclear. Germline lookup yields CDR1 SGHRS and CDR2 YFSETQ. The length of the CDR3 is 14 residues. Trimming removed 0 bases from V and 0 bases from J, with 6 bases in between. CDR3 in DNA: TGCGCCAGCAGCTTGGAGCGGATGAACACTGAAGCTTTCTTT. Translation: CASSLERMNTEAFF.

The V and J genes are TRBV7-2 and TRBJ2-5; possible D gene TRBD1, 5 bases. Between the trimmed V and J ends, which lost 5 bases and 4 bases, there was a span of 14 bases. There are 14 residues in the CDR3. Germline CDR1 SGHTA, CDR2 FQGNSA. CDR3: CASSQQGVGETQYF. The CDR3 DNA reads TGTGCCAGCAGCCAACAAGGGGTGGGAGAGACCCAGTACTTC.

This clone was seen just once. The chain has TRBV15 and TRBJ1-5; 9 nucleotides align to TRBD1. The V gene's germline CDR1 is LNHNV and CDR2 YYDKDF (reference sequence). V gave up 5 bases and J gave up 6 bases; unmatched junction bases: 14. This CDR3 has 17 amino acids. The CDR3 bases are TGTGCCACCAGCGTCAGGCCCGGGACAGGGTTCGGTCAGCCCCAGCATTTT. It specifies CATSVRPGTGFGQPQHF.

The J gene is TRBJ2-7, the V gene TRBV3-1 (or the pseudogene TRBV3-2); possibly TRBD2 for D (5 bases). The germline V gene encodes CDR1 LGHDT and CDR2 YNNKEL (reference sequence). The V gene lost 6 bases and the J gene lost 7 bases, with 16 bases spanning the gap. The CDR3 runs 13 residues. The CDR3 nucleotides are TGTGCCAGCAGACCCGGGTTGGCGGGTGAGCAGTACTTC. Translation: CASRPGLAGEQYF.

The rearrangement links TRBV12-3 or TRBV12-4 to TRBJ1-1; D is ambiguous. Deletions cut 5 bases from V and 0 bases from J, with 4 bases between. The CDR3 spans 12 residues. CDR3 loop: CASSRVNTEAFF. As DNA, the CDR3 is TGTGCCAGCAGTAGGGTGAACACTGAAGCTTTCTTT.

The chain recombines TRBV11-3 with TRBJ2-4, with D tentatively TRBD2 (6 bases). V was cut by 1 base and J by 6 bases, with 13 bases left in between. The germline V gene has CDR1 SGHNT and CDR2 YENEEA. The CDR3 has 15 residues. CDR3 sequence (DNA): TGTGCCAGCAGCTTAGGGGGCCGGGGAGGAAACATTCAGTACTTC. Translated, it gives CASSLGGRGGNIQYF.

The rearrangement joins TRBV19 to TRBJ2-3; weak D call: TRBD1 (5 bases). Germline V gives CDR1 LNHDA, CDR2 SQIVND (reference sequence). The CDR3 covers 15 residues. V gave up 3 bases and J gave up 0 bases, with 10 bases separating them. The CDR3 is CASSMGRPSTDTQYF. The CDR3 DNA is TGTGCCAGTAGTATGGGGCGGCCTAGCACAGATACGCAGTATTTT.